Following are 30 T cell receptor beta chains from one sample sequenced in a study of identical twins. TCRdb independently ran MiXCR on the 5' RACE reads; one entry per CDR3 protein. The sample holds 600,000 to 850,000 distinct CDR3 sequences, about 18% seen once. The sample also formed part of further work on T cells expressing NK-cell markers.

The specimen was PBMCs. These receptors were collected from a woman between 18 and 29 years old in good health.

This clonotype was detected a few times. This chain joins TRBV20-1 and TRBJ2-7, with TRBD2 matching over 12 bases. The CDR3 loop spans 16 amino acids. Germline CDR1 and CDR2: DFQATT and SNEGSKA (reference sequence). The J segment lost 6 bases and the V segment lost 0 bases, leaving 9 bases of the junction unmatched. The CDR3 DNA reads as TGCAGTGCTAGAGATTCGACTAGCGGGAGTTTCAGCGAGCAGTACTTC. This gives the protein CSARDSTSGSFSEQYF.

This clonotype came up many times. This rearrangement joins TRBV12-3 or TRBV12-4 to TRBJ2-2; no clear D. The V end was cut by 2 bases, the J end by 1 base, with 5 bases between. The CDR3 is made up of 14 amino acids. The CDR3 nucleotides are TGTGCCAGCAGTTTACAGCGGAACACCGGGGAGCTGTTTTTT. This gives the protein CASSLQRNTGELFF.

The V gene is TRBV11-3, the J gene TRBJ2-3; D is unclear. V shed 4 bases and J shed 4 bases, with 18 bases lying between them. The germline V gene encodes CDR1 SGHNT and CDR2 YENEEA. The CDR3 spans 16 residues. The DNA for the CDR3 is TGTGCCAGCAGCTCGGGCAAGCGTCTCCCTGCAGATACGCAGTATTTT. Protein: CASSSGKRLPADTQYF.

This chain joins TRBV20-1 and TRBJ2-7, with 8 bases aligning to TRBD1. V gave up 6 bases and J gave up 5 bases; unmatched junction bases: 12. CDR1 and CDR2 (germline): DFQATT, SNEGSKA (reference sequence). This CDR3 is 14 amino acids long. The CDR3 DNA sequence: TGCAGTGCCCTACCCCGGACAGGGAAAAACGAGCAGTACTTC. It encodes CSALPRTGKNEQYF.

This chain joins TRBV7-9 and TRBJ2-1; 8 bases fit TRBD1. The ends lost 5 bases at V and 7 bases at J; junction bases unmatched: 7. This CDR3 region has 14 residues. Germline loops: CDR1 SEHNR, CDR2 FQNEAQ (reference sequence). CDR3 loop: CASSPRDRFNEQFF. The CDR3 nucleotides read TGTGCCAGCAGCCCCCGGGACAGGTTTAATGAGCAGTTCTTC.

The V gene is TRBV7-2, the J gene TRBJ2-7; D is uncertain. Germline CDR1 reads SGHTA; CDR2 reads FQGNSA. Trimming pared 0 bases from V and 12 bases from J, leaving 12 bases between. The CDR3 is 12 amino acids. The CDR3 coding sequence is TGTGCCAGCAGCTTAGCGGGCAAGCTGGGGTACTTC. Protein: CASSLAGKLGYF.

The chain has TRBV20-1 and TRBJ2-3, with TRBD2 matching 8 bases. Looked up from germline, CDR1 is DFQATT and CDR2 is SNEGSKA (reference sequence). The CDR3 is 16 residues long. The ends lost 3 bases at V and 2 bases at J; junction bases unmatched: 10. DNA for the CDR3: TGCAGTGCTAGTCCTCTGCTAGCGGGTACCACAGATACGCAGTATTTT. This encodes CSASPLLAGTTDTQYF.

There are a few counts of this clonotype. This chain uses TRBV2 with TRBJ2-5; D not resolved. V was pared by 2 bases and J by 3 bases, with 10 bases between. Germline V gene lookup returns CDR1 SNHLY and CDR2 FYNNEI. The CDR3 covers 14 residues. The CDR3 DNA reads TGTGCCAGCAGTGAAATTAGGACCGAAGAGACCCAGTACTTC. Its protein is CASSEIRTEETQYF.

V usage is TRBV5-1 and J usage is TRBJ2-2, with 11 bases matching TRBD2. The CDR3 is 15 residues long. CDR1 is SGHRS and CDR2 is YFSETQ in the germline V gene. V dropped 5 bases and J dropped 8; count of bases not matched to a gene: 8. The CDR3 reads CASRTTSGSVGELFF. In DNA form, the CDR3 reads TGCGCCAGCAGAACCACTAGCGGGAGTGTGGGGGAGCTGTTTTTT.

This clonotype was seen more than once but under ten times. This chain uses TRBV20-1 with TRBJ2-5, with D unresolved. Germline assignment: CDR1 DFQATT and CDR2 SNEGSKA (reference sequence). With 1 base removed from V and 8 bases from J, the gap between germline ends came to 11 bases. The CDR3 runs to 12 residues. The CDR3 loop is CSARGRPVTQYF. The DNA for the CDR3 is TGCAGTGCTAGAGGACGACCAGTTACCCAGTACTTC.

This chain joins TRBV18 and TRBJ2-4; D not resolved. Germline V CDR1 and CDR2: KGHSH, LQKENI. V was shortened by 2 bases and J by 7 bases, with 12 bases between the two germline ends. This CDR3 has 14 residues. The CDR3: CASSPVAYVNIQYF. CDR3 DNA sequence: TGTGCCAGCTCACCAGTGGCCTACGTGAACATTCAGTACTTC. Full variable domain (missing parts from reference TRBV18 and TRBJ2-4): NAGVMQNPRHLVRRRGQEARLRCSPMKGHSHVYWYRQLPEEGLKFMVYLQKENIIDESGMPKERFSAEFPKEGPSILRIQQVVRGDSAAYFCASSPVAYVNIQYFGAGTRLSVL.

This clonotype was picked up a small number of times. The rearrangement joins TRBV6-5 to TRBJ2-3; no reliable D call. Germline assignment: CDR1 MNHEY and CDR2 SVGAGI. The V end was cut by 0 bases, the J end by 6 bases, with 13 bases between. The CDR3 has 15 residues. The CDR3 here is CASSYSLSVRDTQYF. Here the CDR3 DNA reads TGTGCCAGCAGTTACTCTCTATCCGTTCGTGATACGCAGTATTTT.

The J gene is TRBJ2-2, the V gene TRBV5-5; D ambiguous. Trimming removed 4 bases from V and 4 bases from J, with 17 bases in between. The germline CDR1 and CDR2 sequences are SGHKS and YYEKEE (reference sequence). The CDR3 is 16 residues long. CDR3: CASSQTPTGLTGELFF. The DNA of the CDR3 is TGTGCCAGCAGCCAGACTCCTACCGGCCTCACCGGGGAGCTGTTTTTT.

The genes are TRBV3-1 and TRBJ2-5; possibly TRBD2 for D (5 bases). Germline loops: CDR1 LGHDT, CDR2 YNNKEL (reference sequence). Trimming cost V 5 bases and J 5 bases, with 15 bases left between them. CDR3 length: 14 amino acids. The DNA of the CDR3 is TGTGCCAGCAGCGGGAGAGCTCTTGGGGAGACCCAGTACTTC. Amino acid sequence: CASSGRALGETQYF.

This chain links TRBV12-5 with TRBJ2-5, with D perhaps TRBD2 (5 bases). This CDR3 is built from 14 residues. The ends were cut back, 3 bases at V and 5 bases at J, with 13 bases in the middle. The V gene's germline CDR1 is LGHNT and CDR2 FRNRAP. The CDR3 sequence: CASGFEGALETQYF. CDR3 in DNA: TGTGCTAGTGGTTTTGAGGGAGCTCTGGAGACCCAGTACTTC.

This clonotype has just a few counts. The chain joins TRBV20-1 to TRBJ2-5; 7 nucleotides line up with TRBD2. This CDR3 is 15 amino acids long. The germline gives CDR1 DFQATT, CDR2 SNEGSKA (reference sequence). J lost 5 bases, V lost 1 base, and 10 bases had no gene match. As DNA, the CDR3 is TGCAGTGCTAGAGCGGGGCCCGGGCGGGAGGAGACCCAGTACTTC. It codes for CSARAGPGREETQYF.

The chain links TRBV5-1 to TRBJ2-1; possible D gene TRBD1, 6 bases. Per the germline V gene, CDR1 is SGHRS and CDR2 is YFSETQ. There are 14 residues in the CDR3. V was clipped by 4 bases and J by 9 bases, with 17 bases between them. CDR3 protein: CASSETGSPFEQFF. The CDR3 DNA is TGCGCCAGCAGCGAAACAGGGTCCCCCTTTGAGCAGTTCTTC. Full variable domain (missing parts from reference TRBV5-1 and TRBJ2-1): KAGVTQTPRYLIKTRGQQVTLSCSPISGHRSVSWYQQTPGQGLQFLFEYFSETQRNKGNFPGRFSGRQFSNSRSEMNVSTLELGDSALYLCASSETGSPFEQFFGPGTRLTVL.

This chain connects TRBV7-9 to TRBJ2-6; D gene ambiguous. This CDR3 spans 16 amino acids. V was shortened by 3 bases and J by 0 bases, with 9 bases between the two germline ends. Germline V gene lookup returns CDR1 SEHNR and CDR2 FQNEAQ (reference sequence). CDR3 sequence (DNA): TGTGCCAGCAGCTTTAGGAGCGCCTCTGGGGCCAACGTCCTGACTTTC. It yields the protein CASSFRSASGANVLTF. Full variable domain (remainder filled in from reference TRBV7-9 and TRBJ2-6): DTGVSQNPRHKITKRGQNVTFRCDPISEHNRLYWYRQTLGQGPEFLTYFQNEAQLEKSRLLSDRFSAERPKGSFSTLEIQRTEQGDSAMYLCASSFRSASGANVLTFGAGSRLTVL.

This clonotype appeared many times. The V call is TRBV12-3 or TRBV12-4, the J call TRBJ2-7; D call uncertain. V lost 3 bases and J lost 0, with 15 bases in between. This CDR3 region has 16 residues. The DNA of the CDR3 is TGTGCCAGCAGTTTTTATAGCAGTCGGAGCTCCTACGAGCAGTACTTC. Amino acid sequence: CASSFYSSRSSYEQYF.

The rearrangement uses TRBV7-3 and TRBJ2-1, with D perhaps assigned TRBD1 or TRBD2 (6 bases each). V lost 5 bases, J lost 0 bases, and 23 bases lay in between. The length of the CDR3 is 19 residues. Germline V gene sequence: CDR1 SGHTA, CDR2 FQGTGA. CDR3 in amino acids: CASSRGNHGGLSSYNEQFF. CDR3 DNA: TGTGCCAGCAGCCGGGGGAATCATGGGGGCCTAAGCTCCTACAATGAGCAGTTCTTC.

This clonotype was counted only a few times. This rearrangement joins TRBV5-5 to TRBJ2-1; 8 positions agree with TRBD2. This CDR3 comprises 13 residues. Germline loops: CDR1 SGHKS, CDR2 YYEKEE (reference sequence). With V trimmed by 7 bases and J by 9 bases, 9 bases remained unmatched. CDR3 DNA: TGTGCCAGCGAGAAGCGGGAGAACAGTGAGCAGTTCTTC. It translates to CASEKRENSEQFF.

This clonotype has a count of ten or more. This chain connects TRBV12-3 or TRBV12-4 to TRBJ1-2, with D possibly matching TRBD1 (5 bases). CDR3 size: 13 residues. V gave up 1 base and J gave up 3 bases, with 6 bases separating them. The CDR3 nucleotides read TGTGCCAGCAGTTTAGGGGGCTACTATGGCTACACCTTC. It codes for CASSLGGYYGYTF.

The V gene is TRBV7-9, the J gene TRBJ2-5, with D unresolved. Germline values: CDR1 SEHNR, CDR2 FQNEAQ (reference sequence). The V and J ends lost 5 bases and 0 bases respectively, with 7 bases between them. The CDR3 is 13 amino acids. CDR3 coding DNA: TGTGCCAGCAGCCAAAGCTACCAAGAGACCCAGTACTTC. It translates to CASSQSYQETQYF.

This clonotype was counted only a few times. The gene calls are TRBV6-5 and TRBJ2-6, with D unclear. V lost 4 bases to trimming and J lost 3 bases, with 13 bases between them. The V gene's germline CDR1 is MNHEY and CDR2 SVGAGI. CDR3 length equals 16 residues. CDR3 DNA sequence: TGTGCCAGCAGTTCTCAACCCTGGGGTGGGGCCAACGTCCTGACTTTC. Amino acid sequence: CASSSQPWGGANVLTF.

This clonotype turned up a few times. This rearrangement joins TRBV7-2 to TRBJ2-3; TRBD2 matches at 11 bases. The J segment lost 3 bases and the V segment lost 2 bases, leaving 4 bases of the junction unmatched. The CDR3 is made up of 16 amino acids. CDR1 is SGHTA and CDR2 is FQGNSA in the germline V gene. The CDR3 here is CASSLLRTSGTDTQYF. Here the CDR3 DNA reads TGTGCCAGCAGCTTACTTAGGACTAGCGGGACAGATACGCAGTATTTT.

The rearrangement links TRBV24-1 to TRBJ2-3; 7 bases fit TRBD2. The J segment lost 5 bases and the V segment lost 9 bases, leaving 7 bases of the junction unmatched. This CDR3 has 13 amino acids. Germline V gene sequence: CDR1 KGHDR, CDR2 SFDVKD. The CDR3 nucleotides are TGTGCCACCGCGGGAGTGAACTTAGATACGCAGTATTTT. The encoded protein is CATAGVNLDTQYF.

V gene TRBV30 combines with J gene TRBJ1-1, with a tentative D call TRBD1 (5 bases). This CDR3 has 12 amino acids. V lost 7 bases and J lost 3, with 12 bases in between. Looked up from germline, CDR1 is GTSNPN and CDR2 is SVGIG (reference sequence). CDR3 loop: CASDRLYTEAFF. CDR3 in DNA: TGTGCCTCCGACAGACTCTACACTGAAGCTTTCTTT.

There are a few counts of this clonotype. The V call is TRBV20-1, the J call TRBJ2-2; D remains unclear. The V gene lost 0 bases and the J gene lost 10 bases, with 9 bases spanning the gap. Germline loops: CDR1 DFQATT, CDR2 SNEGSKA (reference sequence). The CDR3 covers 12 residues. This CDR3 is CSARDLRKELFF. In DNA, the CDR3 is TGCAGTGCTAGAGATCTCCGGAAGGAGCTGTTTTTT.

This chain joins TRBV5-1 and TRBJ2-3, with 10 bases identical to TRBD2. Germline values: CDR1 SGHRS, CDR2 YFSETQ. Losses at the gene ends were 1 base for V and 8 bases for J; bases not matched to a gene: 16. The CDR3 consists of 18 residues. CDR3: CASSLSPSGSRGSSTQYF. Here the CDR3 DNA reads TGCGCCAGCAGCTTGTCGCCTAGCGGGAGCCGCGGGTCGAGTACGCAGTATTTT.

This clonotype turned up a few times. This rearrangement joins TRBV2 to TRBJ1-6; D not resolved. The V gene's germline CDR1 is SNHLY and CDR2 FYNNEI. This CDR3 has 15 residues. V shed 3 bases and J shed 7 bases, with 13 bases lying between them. CDR3 protein: CASSDRLPLNSPLHF. The CDR3, as DNA: TGTGCCAGCAGTGACAGGCTCCCCCTAAATTCACCCCTCCACTTT.